The 20 T cell receptor beta chains below were found in one sample sequenced in a study of blood T cell repertoires in COVID-19. Measured with immunoSEQ multiplex PCR; TCRdb has only the in-frame clones, and not every one. The sample consists of some 150,000 clones, about 89% of them appearing once. Sequences were obtained from peripheral blood. The receptors shown here come from a man aged 60 to 75 with active or convalescent COVID-19.

The chain is built from TRBV7-2 and TRBJ2-2; 7 bases line up with TRBD1. CDR3 length: 17 amino acids. Germline V gene lookup returns CDR1 SGHTA and CDR2 FQGNSA. V trimming: 6 bases; J trimming: 8 bases; junction bases outside the gene matches: 18. DNA of the CDR3: TGTGCCAGCAGGGGACAGAGCGTCAAATCGCTGGGAGGGGAGCTGTTTTTT. Its protein is CASRGQSVKSLGGELFF.

The chain links TRBV12-3 or TRBV12-4 to TRBJ1-2, with D tentatively TRBD1 (6 bases). The CDR3 is 13 amino acids. V was clipped by 3 bases and J by 4 bases, with 9 bases between them. This CDR3 is CASSFSGAYGYTF. The DNA of the CDR3 is TGTGCCAGCAGTTTTTCAGGGGCCTATGGCTACACCTTC.

CDR3: CASSDTKEKLFF. CDR3 nucleotides: TGTGCCAGTAGTGACACGAAGGAAAAACTGTTTTTT. The chain carries TRBV19 and TRBJ1-4; D ambiguous. Germline V gene sequence: CDR1 LNHDA, CDR2 SQIVND (reference sequence). Trimming took 5 bases from V and 8 from J, leaving 9 bases between them. The CDR3 is 12 amino acids.

V is TRBV2 and J is TRBJ1-2; tentative D call: TRBD1 (6 bases). Germline CDR1 reads SNHLY; CDR2 reads FYNNEI. This CDR3 has 14 amino acids. Trimming removed 0 bases from V and 3 bases from J, with 8 bases in between. The CDR3 reads CASSEADSDYGYTF. CDR3 coding DNA: TGTGCCAGCAGTGAAGCGGACAGCGACTATGGCTACACCTTC.

This sequence joins TRBV19 and TRBJ2-3; the D gene is possibly TRBD2 (6 bases). V lost 5 bases and J lost 0, with 15 bases in between. The CDR3 length is 16 residues. CDR1 is LNHDA and CDR2 is SQIVND in the germline V gene (reference sequence). CDR3 bases: TGTGCCAGTAGTCTTTCCCCCGGGACTAGCACAGATACGCAGTATTTT. Its protein is CASSLSPGTSTDTQYF.

The J gene is TRBJ2-2, the V gene TRBV9; no clear D gene. The V gene lost 3 bases and the J gene lost 2 bases, with 11 bases spanning the gap. The germline gives CDR1 SGDLS, CDR2 YYNGEE. CDR3 length equals 15 residues. This CDR3 reads CASSALSGNTGELFF. DNA for the CDR3: TGTGCCAGCAGCGCCCTTTCAGGAAACACCGGGGAGCTGTTTTTT.

V and J are TRBV5-1 and TRBJ1-3; D call uncertain. The CDR3 extends over 15 amino acids. Germline V gene data show CDR1 as SGHRS and CDR2 as YFSETQ. Trimming stripped 4 bases from V and 1 base from J, with 12 bases between. The CDR3: CASSPLGDSGNTIYF. The DNA for the CDR3 is TGCGCCAGCAGCCCTCTCGGGGATTCTGGAAACACCATATATTTT.

V gene TRBV19 combines with J gene TRBJ2-2, with 12 bases lining up with TRBD1. The J segment lost 4 bases and the V segment lost 7 bases, leaving 10 bases of the junction unmatched. The CDR3 totals 17 residues. The germline gives CDR1 LNHDA, CDR2 SQIVND (reference sequence). The CDR3 is CASIPSWDRGRTGELFF. The CDR3 bases are TGTGCCAGTATTCCGTCTTGGGACAGGGGGCGCACCGGGGAGCTGTTTTTT.

The rearrangement uses TRBV5-4 and TRBJ1-1; D gene uncertain. Germline-derived CDR1 and CDR2 are SGHNT and YYREEE (reference sequence). The CDR3 runs to 14 residues. V lost 4 bases to trimming and J lost 1 base, with 11 bases between them. CDR3 nucleotide sequence: TGTGCCAGCAGCCCCGAAGGCGGGAACACTGAAGCTTTCTTT. It translates to CASSPEGGNTEAFF. Full variable domain (outside the CDR3, taken from reference TRBV5-4 and TRBJ1-1): ETGVTQSPTHLIKTRGQQVTLRCSSQSGHNTVSWYQQALGQGPQFIFQYYREEENGRGNFPPRFSGLQFPNYSSELNVNALELDDSALYLCASSPEGGNTEAFFGQGTRLTVV.

The chain combines TRBV5-8 with TRBJ1-1; a possible D gene is TRBD1 (5 bases). The CDR3 consists of 14 residues. The V end lost 2 bases, the J end lost 9 bases, and 17 bases lay between the germline ends. Per the germline V gene, CDR1 is SGHTS and CDR2 is YDEGEE. Here the CDR3 DNA reads TGTGCCAGCAGCTTCGGTGGACCAGGGATGAAAGCTTTCTTT. It specifies CASSFGGPGMKAFF.

J is TRBJ1-4 and V is TRBV5-1; tentative D call: TRBD1 (6 bases). The CDR3 sequence is 17 residues long. Germline CDR1 SGHRS, CDR2 YFSETQ. V gave up 6 bases and J gave up 3 bases, with 21 bases separating them. CDR3 loop: CASTPQPLDSSNEKLFF. As DNA, the CDR3 is TGCGCCAGCACCCCCCAACCCTTGGACAGTTCTAATGAAAAACTGTTTTTT.

The chain carries TRBV6-6 and TRBJ2-2, with 8 bases matching TRBD1. The CDR3 covers 17 residues. V gave up 5 bases and J gave up 0 bases; unmatched junction bases: 8. Germline loops: CDR1 MNHNY, CDR2 SVGAGI (reference sequence). CDR3 DNA sequence: TGTGCCAGCAGTCCCACTCCAGGGGGCGCGAACACCGGGGAGCTGTTTTTT. Translated: CASSPTPGGANTGELFF.

J is TRBJ2-7 and V is TRBV1; the listed D gene, TRBD2, was not tested against the DNA. TRBV1 is a pseudogene. The CDR3 sequence is 18 residues long. This chain's CDR3 is CTSSPLPIHREGEYEQYF. The CDR3 coding sequence is TGCACCAGCAGCCCCCTACCGATTCACAGGGAGGGTGAGTACGAGCAGTACTTC.

The chain's CDR3 is CASSDPGQGSYGYTF. CDR3 nucleotides: TGTGCCAGCAGTGACCCGGGACAGGGTTCCTATGGCTACACCTTC. The V gene is TRBV6-1, the J gene TRBJ1-2, with 9 positions matching TRBD1. CDR1 and CDR2 (germline): MNHNS, SASEGT. Losses at the gene ends were 3 bases for V and 4 bases for J; bases not matched to a gene: 6. The CDR3 has 15 amino acids.

This clone was seen only once. V usage is TRBV5-1 and J usage is TRBJ1-3; 7 bases are shared with TRBD1. CDR1 and CDR2 from the germline V gene are SGHRS and YFSETQ. The CDR3 length is 14 residues. V lost 4 bases to trimming and J lost 0 bases; unmatched junction nucleotides: 1. This CDR3 is CASSRDSSGNTIYF. The CDR3 DNA reads as TGCGCCAGCAGCCGGGACAGCTCTGGAAACACCATATATTTT.

This clone was picked up one time. The chain has TRBV4-1 and TRBJ1-2; D unresolved. The V gene lost 1 base and the J gene lost 9 bases, with 18 bases spanning the gap. This CDR3 is built from 15 residues. CDR1 MGHRA and CDR2 YSYEKL come from the germline V gene. Here the CDR3 DNA reads TGCGCCAGCAGCCAAGTAACAGCGGCGGGTAGTAGCTACACCTTC. Translation gives CASSQVTAAGSSYTF.

The chain recombines TRBV3-1 (or the pseudogene TRBV3-2) with TRBJ2-7; D possibly corresponds to TRBD1 (6 bases). CDR1 LGHDT and CDR2 YNNKEL come from the germline V gene (reference sequence). The CDR3 is made up of 15 amino acids. Trimming cost V 6 bases and J 0 bases, with 15 bases left between them. The CDR3 reads CASSPGHAGSYEQYF. In DNA form, the CDR3 reads TGTGCCAGCAGTCCGGGACATGCTGGCTCCTACGAGCAGTACTTC.

This sequence joins TRBV7-9 and TRBJ2-1, with TRBD1 as a possible D gene (5 bases). Trimming left V 3 bases short and J 6 bases short, with 9 bases between. There are 13 residues in the CDR3. Germline V gene data show CDR1 as SEHNR and CDR2 as FQNEAQ (reference sequence). CDR3: CASSLSQVNEQFF. The CDR3 DNA reads TGTGCCAGCAGCTTGTCACAGGTCAATGAGCAGTTCTTC. The complete variable domain, with remaining parts taken from reference TRBV7-9 and TRBJ2-1, reads DTGVSQNPRHKITKRGQNVTFRCDPISEHNRLYWYRQTLGQGPEFLTYFQNEAQLEKSRLLSDRFSAERPKGSFSTLEIQRTEQGDSAMYLCASSLSQVNEQFFGPGTRLTVL.

The chain joins TRBV14 to TRBJ1-4; TRBD1 might be the D (6 bases). The CDR3 runs to 19 residues. Germline-derived CDR1 and CDR2 are SGHDN and FVKESK. V was shortened by 1 base and J by 4 bases, with 22 bases between the two germline ends. DNA of the CDR3: TGTGCCAGCAGCCAAGGTCGGGCAGGGTGGGGGCGAGGTAATGAAAAACTGTTTTTT. Translation: CASSQGRAGWGRGNEKLFF.

The chain is built from TRBV19 and TRBJ1-1, with TRBD1 matching 8 bases. Germline V gene data show CDR1 as LNHDA and CDR2 as SQIVND (reference sequence). The CDR3 length is 13 residues. V shed 6 bases and J 1 base; nucleotides not matched to a gene: 1. The CDR3 DNA reads TGTGCCAGTAGCGGACAGGGGAACACTGAAGCTTTCTTT. This sequence encodes CASSGQGNTEAFF.